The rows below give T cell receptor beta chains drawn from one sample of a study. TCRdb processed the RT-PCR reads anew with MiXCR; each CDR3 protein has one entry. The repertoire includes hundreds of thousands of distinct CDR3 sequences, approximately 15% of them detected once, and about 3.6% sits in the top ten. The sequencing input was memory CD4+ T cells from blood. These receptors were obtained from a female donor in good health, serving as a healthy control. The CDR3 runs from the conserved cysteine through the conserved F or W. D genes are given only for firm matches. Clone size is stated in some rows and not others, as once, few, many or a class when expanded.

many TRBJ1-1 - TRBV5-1 CASSFTGPRDTEAFF TGCGCCAGCAGCTTCACAGGGCCCAGGGACACTGAAGCTTTCTTT
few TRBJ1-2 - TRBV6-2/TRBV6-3 CASSYPRVREANYGYTF TGTGCCAGCAGTTACCCTCGGGTTAGAGAAGCTAACTATGGCTACACCTTC
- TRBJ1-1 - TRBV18 CASSPVVGTEAFF TGTGCCAGCTCACCCGTTGTGGGGACTGAAGCTTTCTTT
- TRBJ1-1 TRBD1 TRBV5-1 CASSLQTGGVTEAFF TGCGCCAGCAGCCTGCAGACAGGGGGCGTCACTGAAGCTTTCTTT
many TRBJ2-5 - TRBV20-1 CSAKTTLNQGETQYF TGCAGTGCCAAGACAACACTAAACCAGGGGGAGACCCAGTACTTC
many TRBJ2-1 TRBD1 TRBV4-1 CASSQQGQGAGGEQFF TGCGCCAGCAGCCAGCAAGGACAGGGGGCCGGGGGTGAGCAGTTCTTC
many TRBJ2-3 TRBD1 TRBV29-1 CSVDLRQGTDTQYF TGCAGCGTTGATCTGCGACAGGGTACAGATACGCAGTATTTT
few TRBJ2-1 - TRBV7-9 CASSPTISDEQFF TGTGCCAGCAGCCCGACCATTAGCGATGAGCAGTTCTTC
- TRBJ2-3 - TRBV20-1 CSARWSWTDTQYF TGCAGTGCTAGGTGGAGTTGGACAGATACGCAGTATTTT
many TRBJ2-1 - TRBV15 CATSRETTGERNEQFF TGTGCCACCAGCAGAGAGACGACGGGAGAACGCAATGAGCAGTTCTTC
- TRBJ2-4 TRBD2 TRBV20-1 CSAISGGASAKNIQYF TGCAGTGCTATTAGCGGGGGGGCCTCGGCCAAAAACATTCAGTACTTC
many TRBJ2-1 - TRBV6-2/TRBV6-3 CATLNLWTKSYNEQFF TGTGCCACCCTTAACCTCTGGACTAAGTCCTACAATGAGCAGTTCTTC
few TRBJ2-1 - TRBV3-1 CASSRVLGSGEQFF TGTGCCAGCAGCCGCGTGTTGGGGTCGGGTGAGCAGTTCTTC
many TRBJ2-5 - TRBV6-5 CASSYRTDQETQYF TGTGCCAGCAGTTACCGGACAGACCAAGAGACCCAGTACTTC
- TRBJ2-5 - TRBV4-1 CASSQNSNRAIQETQYF TGCGCCAGCAGCCAAAATTCTAACAGGGCAATCCAAGAGACCCAGTACTTC
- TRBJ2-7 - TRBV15 CATSRDPGNSYEQYF TGTGCCACCAGCAGAGATCCAGGGAACTCCTACGAGCAGTACTTC
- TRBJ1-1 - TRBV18 CASSNDGINTEAFF TGTGCCAGCTCCAACGACGGAATAAACACTGAAGCTTTCTTT
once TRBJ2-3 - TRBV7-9 CASSSRGKTSTDTQYF TGTGCCAGCAGCTCTAGAGGAAAGACTAGCACAGATACGCAGTATTTT
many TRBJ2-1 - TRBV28 CASSLYTGYVEQFF TGTGCCAGCAGTTTATACACAGGGTACGTTGAGCAGTTCTTC
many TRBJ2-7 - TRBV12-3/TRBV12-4 CASSFSGANRPYEQYF TGTGCCAGCAGTTTTTCAGGGGCGAATCGTCCCTACGAGCAGTACTTC
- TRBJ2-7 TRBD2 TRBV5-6 CASSLRRLAGWGYEQYF TGTGCCAGCAGCTTGAGACGACTAGCGGGATGGGGCTACGAGCAGTACTTC
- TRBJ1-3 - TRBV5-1 CASSPTWGRSGNTIYF TGCGCCAGCAGCCCGACCTGGGGCCGATCAGGAAACACCATATATTTT
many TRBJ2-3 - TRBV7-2 CASSLKLQGTTQYF TGTGCCAGCAGCCTCAAGTTACAGGGTACTACGCAGTATTTT
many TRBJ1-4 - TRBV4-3 CASSLGSTGRGEKLFF TGCGCCAGCAGCCTGGGGTCTACGGGTCGAGGCGAAAAACTGTTTTTT
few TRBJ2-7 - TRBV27 CASSPQDSSYEQYF TGTGCCAGCAGTCCACAGGATAGCTCCTACGAGCAGTACTTC
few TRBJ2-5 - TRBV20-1 CSALNMETQYF TGCAGTGCCCTCAACATGGAGACCCAGTACTTC
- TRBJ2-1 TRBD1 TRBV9 CASSAPGQGYNEQFF TGTGCCAGCAGCGCACCGGGACAGGGGTACAATGAGCAGTTCTTC
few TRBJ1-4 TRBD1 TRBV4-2 CASSQGQGTEKLFF TGTGCCAGCAGCCAGGGACAGGGAACTGAAAAACTGTTTTTT
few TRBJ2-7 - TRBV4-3 CASSPRRSYEQYF TGCGCCAGCAGCCCGCGGCGCTCCTACGAGCAGTACTTC
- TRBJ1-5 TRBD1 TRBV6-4 CASSEQGLGNRPQHF TGTGCCAGCAGTGAACAGGGGCTTGGCAATCGGCCCCAGCATTTT
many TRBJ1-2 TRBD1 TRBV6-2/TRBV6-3 CASSYQDRDYGYTF TGTGCCAGCAGCTACCAGGACAGGGACTATGGCTACACCTTC
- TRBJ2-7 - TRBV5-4 CASSTGTFYEQYF TGTGCCAGCAGTACAGGGACCTTCTACGAGCAGTACTTC
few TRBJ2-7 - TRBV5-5 CASSFDGLGDEQYF TGTGCCAGCAGCTTCGACGGGTTGGGCGACGAGCAGTACTTC
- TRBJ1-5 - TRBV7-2 CASSLGHLNNQPQHF TGTGCCAGCAGCTTAGGACACCTAAACAATCAGCCCCAGCATTTT
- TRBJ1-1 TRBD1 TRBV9 CASSVHDRGNTEAFF TGTGCCAGCAGCGTACATGACAGGGGAAACACTGAAGCTTTCTTT
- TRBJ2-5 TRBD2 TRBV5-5 CASSPLVAGVGETQYF TGTGCCAGCAGCCCCCTGGTAGCGGGAGTGGGTGAGACCCAGTACTTC
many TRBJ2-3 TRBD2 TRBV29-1 CSVEGLAGVSDTQYF TGCAGCGTTGAGGGGTTAGCGGGAGTGTCAGATACGCAGTATTTT
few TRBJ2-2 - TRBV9 CASSPHGDTGELFF TGTGCCAGCAGCCCTCATGGGGACACCGGGGAGCTGTTTTTT
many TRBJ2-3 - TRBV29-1 CSWGLQGRTQYF TGCAGCTGGGGGCTGCAGGGCCGCACGCAGTATTTT
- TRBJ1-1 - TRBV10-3 CAIRKEGSTEAFF TGTGCCATCAGAAAGGAGGGTAGCACTGAAGCTTTCTTT